Presented here are 29 T cell receptor beta chains from one specimen sequenced in a study of resident and recirculating memory T cells in vitiligo. Profiling relied on immunoSEQ multiplex PCR, and the TCRdb table lists in-frame clones only, not all of them. The sample has 65,000 to 80,000 clones, 92% seen once. The sequenced sample was blood. The receptors shown here come from a male donor with vitiligo.

The V gene is TRBV9, the J gene TRBJ2-3, with D possibly matching TRBD1 (6 bases). The germline CDR1 and CDR2 sequences are SGDLS and YYNGEE. Trimming left V 0 bases short and J 2 bases short, with 10 bases between. The CDR3 has 15 residues. CDR3 in amino acids: CASSVAGALTDTQYF. CDR3 DNA sequence: TGTGCCAGCAGCGTAGCAGGGGCCCTCACAGATACGCAGTATTTT.

This chain uses TRBV29-1 with TRBJ1-2; 10 bases agree with TRBD1. The germline gives CDR1 SQVTM, CDR2 ANQGSEA. The V segment lost 4 bases and the J segment 6 bases; nucleotides outside the gene matches: 8. There are 14 residues in the CDR3. As DNA, the CDR3 is TGCAGCGTTGGAAGGGACAGGGGTAGCGATGGCTACACCTTC. This sequence encodes CSVGRDRGSDGYTF.

The rearrangement joins TRBV9 to TRBJ2-7; TRBD2 might be the D (7 bases). V was trimmed by 4 bases and J by 0 bases, leaving 17 bases between them. The CDR3 totals 16 residues. Germline V lookup: CDR1 SGDLS, CDR2 YYNGEE. CDR3 DNA: TGTGCCAGCAGCAAGCGGGGAGGGGGGAGCTCCTACGAGCAGTACTTC. It specifies CASSKRGGGSSYEQYF.

The DNA of the CDR3 is TGTGCCAGCAGTGACTCAGGGGAAGCGACAGATACGCAGTATTTT. This translates into CASSDSGEATDTQYF. The chain recombines TRBV6-4 with TRBJ2-3; tentatively, D is TRBD1 (5 bases). CDR3 length equals 15 residues. Germline V gene sequence: CDR1 MRHNA, CDR2 SNTAGT. V was cut by 0 bases and J by 3 bases, with 10 bases left in between.

This sequence joins TRBV6-4 and TRBJ2-1, with no clear D. Trimming took off 5 bases at V and 5 bases at J, with 10 bases between the two ends. The CDR3 spans 13 residues. Germline CDR1 reads MRHNA; CDR2 reads SNTAGT. In DNA, the CDR3 is TGTGCCAGCAGTCTAGACCGGCACAATGAGCAGTTCTTC. Protein product: CASSLDRHNEQFF.

The chain combines TRBV25-1 with TRBJ2-1; 14 bases line up with TRBD2. J was trimmed by 7 bases and V by 8 bases; bases with no gene match: 4. Germline lookup yields CDR1 MGHDK and CDR2 SYGVNS. The CDR3 has 14 residues. In DNA form, the CDR3 reads TGTGCCAGCGGGACTAGCGGGAGTATAAATGAGCAGTTCTTC. Its protein product is CASGTSGSINEQFF.

This sequence joins TRBV7-3 and TRBJ1-5; 9 bases fit TRBD1. There are 15 residues in the CDR3. Germline V gene data show CDR1 as SGHTA and CDR2 as FQGTGA. J lost 5 bases, V lost 5 bases, and 7 bases had no gene match. This CDR3 reads CASSLGQGFDQPQHF. The CDR3 coding sequence is TGTGCCAGCAGCCTCGGACAGGGGTTCGATCAGCCCCAGCATTTT.

V usage is TRBV28 and J usage is TRBJ1-2, with TRBD1 identical over 7 bases. CDR1 and CDR2 from the germline V gene are MDHEN and SYDVKM. The CDR3 has 13 residues. Trimming cost V 6 bases and J 5 bases; bases outside gene matches: 6. This chain's CDR3 is CASSGDRVYGYTF. The CDR3 coding sequence is TGTGCCAGCAGCGGAGACAGGGTATATGGCTACACCTTC.

In DNA, the CDR3 is TGTGCCTGGAGTGCGGCTCAGGGTAATGAAAAACTGTTTTTT. Translating gives CAWSAAQGNEKLFF. This sequence joins TRBV30 and TRBJ1-4, with a possible D match to TRBD1 (5 bases). This CDR3 contains 14 residues. Germline V CDR1 and CDR2: GTSNPN, SVGIG (reference sequence). Trimming removed 1 base at V and 4 bases at J, with 10 bases between.

The genes are TRBV7-9 and TRBJ2-3, with 7 bases fitting TRBD2. CDR3 length: 15 residues. V lost 3 bases and J lost 1; bases outside the gene matches: 4. Germline values: CDR1 SEHNR, CDR2 FQNEAQ (reference sequence). The CDR3 sequence is CASSFPSGGTDTQYF. Here the CDR3 DNA reads TGTGCCAGCAGCTTCCCTAGCGGAGGCACAGATACGCAGTATTTT.

The chain employs TRBV6-5 and TRBJ2-1; 7 bases line up with TRBD2. CDR1 is MNHEY and CDR2 is SVGAGI in the germline V gene. The CDR3 sequence is 15 residues long. Trimming cost V 0 bases and J 10 bases; bases outside gene matches: 9. CDR3 region: CASSYSNRLASEQFF. In DNA, the CDR3 is TGTGCCAGCAGTTACTCGAATAGACTAGCCAGCGAGCAGTTCTTC.

This chain joins TRBV7-3 and TRBJ2-2; the match to TRBD2 covers 7 bases. Germline trimming cut 8 bases from V and 0 bases from J; bases unmatched to any gene: 3. The CDR3 sequence is 14 residues long. Germline loops: CDR1 SGHTA, CDR2 FQGTGA. CDR3 sequence (DNA): TGTGCCAGCGGTGGGAGGGCGAACACCGGGGAGCTGTTTTTT. Translation: CASGGRANTGELFF.

V usage is TRBV9 and J usage is TRBJ1-4; D is undetermined. Between the trimmed V and J ends, which lost 3 bases and 0 bases, there was a span of 18 bases. The length of the CDR3 is 18 residues. Germline CDR1 SGDLS, CDR2 YYNGEE. This CDR3 reads CASSAFMEGWSTNEKLFF. In DNA, the CDR3 is TGTGCCAGCAGCGCCTTCATGGAGGGTTGGTCAACTAATGAAAAACTGTTTTTT.

This chain links TRBV11-2 with TRBJ2-7; D remains ambiguous. From germline, CDR1 is SGHAT and CDR2 FQNNGV. The V end was cut by 1 base, the J end by 3 bases, with 13 bases between. This CDR3 spans 15 amino acids. CDR3 in amino acids: CASSLGFVEYYEQYF. The DNA of the CDR3 is TGTGCCAGCAGCTTAGGGTTCGTGGAGTACTACGAGCAGTACTTC.

V gene TRBV28 combines with J gene TRBJ1-1, with TRBD1 matching 7 bases. Losses at the gene ends were 6 bases for V and 3 bases for J; bases not matched to a gene: 7. The CDR3 covers 14 residues. Germline V gene sequence: CDR1 MDHEN, CDR2 SYDVKM. CDR3 in amino acids: CASREPGGHTEAFF. The CDR3 coding sequence is TGTGCCAGCAGGGAACCAGGGGGGCACACTGAAGCTTTCTTT.

A single count supports this clone. This sequence joins TRBV28 and TRBJ2-3; D gene uncertain. Trimming cost V 6 bases and J 1 base, with 11 bases left between them. CDR3 length equals 14 residues. Germline CDR1 MDHEN, CDR2 SYDVKM. In DNA, the CDR3 is TGTGCCAGCAGCCGCCCTAGACGCACAGATACGCAGTATTTT. This codes for CASSRPRRTDTQYF.

This chain links TRBV9 with TRBJ2-1; D possibly corresponds to TRBD2 (6 bases). Germline V gene sequence: CDR1 SGDLS, CDR2 YYNGEE. This CDR3 has 19 amino acids. The ends were cut back, 3 bases at V and 6 bases at J, with 28 bases in the middle. CDR3 bases: TGTGCCAGCAGCGGGACCGGGACTGGGACTCTAGGCTCTGGCAATGAGCAGTTCTTC. It codes for CASSGTGTGTLGSGNEQFF.

The chain combines TRBV28 with TRBJ2-5, with D unclear. CDR1 is MDHEN and CDR2 is SYDVKM in the germline V gene. V lost 5 bases, J lost 2 bases, and 9 bases lay in between. The CDR3 covers 13 residues. The CDR3 protein is CASSNSNQETQYF. DNA of the CDR3: TGTGCCAGCAGTAACTCCAATCAAGAGACCCAGTACTTC. Together with reference TRBV28 and TRBJ2-5, the CDR3 gives the full variable domain: DVKVTQSSRYLVKRTGEKVFLECVQDMDHENMFWYRQDPGLGLRLIYFSYDVKMKEKGDIPEGYSVSREKKERFSLILESASTNQTSMYLCASSNSNQETQYFGPGTRLLVL.

This chain joins TRBV6-6 and TRBJ1-2; no clear D gene. This CDR3 comprises 15 residues. V was clipped by 5 bases and J by 7 bases, with 20 bases between them. Germline-derived CDR1 and CDR2 are MNHNY and SVGAGI (reference sequence). CDR3 sequence: CASSPYRAGVFGYTF. The CDR3 DNA reads TGTGCCAGCAGTCCCTATCGGGCCGGGGTTTTTGGCTACACCTTC.

The chain uses TRBV4-1 and TRBJ2-7; 14 positions match TRBD2. In germline, CDR1 is MGHRA, CDR2 YSYEKL. Trimming took 4 bases from V and 4 from J; bases not matched to a gene: 3. The CDR3 consists of 15 residues. CDR3 protein: CASSPTSGRAYEQYF. In nucleotides, the CDR3 is TGCGCCAGCAGCCCGACTAGCGGGAGGGCTTACGAGCAGTACTTC.

This CDR3 is CASSLGGEYNEQFF. Here the CDR3 DNA reads TGCGCCAGCAGCTTGGGCGGGGAATACAATGAGCAGTTCTTC. The V and J genes are TRBV5-1 and TRBJ2-1; TRBD2 is a possible D gene (6 bases). Looked up from germline, CDR1 is SGHRS and CDR2 is YFSETQ. V lost 0 bases and J lost 4, with 8 bases in between. The CDR3 has 14 residues.

The chain carries TRBV4-1 and TRBJ2-7, with D perhaps matching TRBD2 (6 bases). This CDR3 contains 19 residues. Germline V CDR1 and CDR2: MGHRA, YSYEKL. Trimming shortened V by 1 base and J by 2 bases, and 24 bases separated the two germline ends. The CDR3 sequence: CASSQGFGPAGSFPYEQYF. The CDR3 DNA reads TGCGCCAGCAGCCAAGGCTTTGGTCCTGCGGGAAGTTTCCCCTACGAGCAGTACTTC.

This chain joins TRBV27 and TRBJ2-7, with D tentatively TRBD2 (6 bases). Trimming removed 2 bases from V and 3 bases from J, with 20 bases in between. Germline V gene lookup returns CDR1 MNHEY and CDR2 SMNVEV (reference sequence). The CDR3 is 17 residues long. The CDR3 reads CASSLKGGIEDIYEQYF. The CDR3 nucleotides are TGTGCCAGCAGTTTAAAGGGCGGGATTGAGGATATCTACGAGCAGTACTTC.

The J gene is TRBJ2-1, the V gene TRBV19, with 8 bases that match TRBD1. Unmatched junction bases numbered 14, after V lost 7 bases and J lost 3 bases. Germline loops: CDR1 LNHDA, CDR2 SQIVND (reference sequence). The length of the CDR3 is 17 residues. The CDR3 DNA sequence: TGTGCCAGTAAGATGGGCTCGACAGGGGTGGTCTACAATGAGCAGTTCTTC. This gives the protein CASKMGSTGVVYNEQFF.

This chain connects TRBV5-1 to TRBJ2-1, with a possible D match to TRBD2 (6 bases). Trimming shortened V by 4 bases and J by 6 bases, and 11 bases separated the two germline ends. The CDR3 totals 13 residues. CDR1 and CDR2 (germline): SGHRS, YFSETQ. CDR3 nucleotide sequence: TGCGCCAGCAGCGAGTGGAGGGGCAATGAGCAGTTCTTC. It is translated as CASSEWRGNEQFF.

This rearrangement joins TRBV7-8 to TRBJ1-1; 8 bases map to TRBD1. Germline CDR1 and CDR2: SGHVS and FQNEAQ. This CDR3 spans 16 amino acids. The V segment lost 2 bases and the J segment 4 bases; nucleotides outside the gene matches: 9. CDR3 bases: TGTGCCAGCAGCTTATGGTCAGGGGGCTTGGGCACTGAAGCTTTCTTT. Encoded protein: CASSLWSGGLGTEAFF. The entire variable domain, with the rest obtained from reference TRBV7-8 and TRBJ1-1, is as follows: GAGVSQSPRYKVAKRGQDVALRCDPISGHVSLFWYQQALGQGPEFLTYFQNEAQLDKSGLPSDRFFAERPEGSVSTLKIQRTQQEDSAVYLCASSLWSGGLGTEAFFGQGTRLTVV.

The chain combines TRBV2 with TRBJ1-5; unclear D gene. The CDR3 covers 14 residues. Germline CDR1 reads SNHLY; CDR2 reads FYNNEI. The ends were cut back, 4 bases at V and 4 bases at J, with 11 bases in the middle. CDR3 sequence (DNA): TGTGCCAGCAGTGCCAGGACTGAGAATCAGCCCCAGCATTTT. Its protein is CASSARTENQPQHF. Full variable domain (rest looked up from reference TRBV2 and TRBJ1-5): EPEVTQTPSHQVTQMGQEVILRCVPISNHLYFYWYRQILGQKVEFLVSFYNNEISEKSEIFDDQFSVERPDGSNFTLKIRSTKLEDSAMYFCASSARTENQPQHFGDGTRLSIL.

This chain links TRBV4-2 with TRBJ2-1, with 7 nucleotides matching TRBD2. Germline V gene sequence: CDR1 LGHNA, CDR2 YNFKEQ. There are 18 residues in the CDR3. The V gene end was trimmed by 2 bases and the J gene end by 0 bases; junction bases not matched to a gene: 10. The CDR3 region is CASSQRIAGAPSYNEQFF. CDR3 bases: TGTGCCAGCAGCCAAAGGATTGCGGGAGCCCCCTCCTACAATGAGCAGTTCTTC.

V is TRBV6-5 and J is TRBJ2-3; TRBD1 is a possible D gene (6 bases). Trimming left V 8 bases short and J 3 bases short, with 12 bases between. The CDR3 is 13 amino acids. CDR1 is MNHEY, CDR2 SVGAGI, per germline. The CDR3, as DNA: TGTGCCAGCGCTCAAGGACAGACAGATACGCAGTATTTT. It translates to CASAQGQTDTQYF.